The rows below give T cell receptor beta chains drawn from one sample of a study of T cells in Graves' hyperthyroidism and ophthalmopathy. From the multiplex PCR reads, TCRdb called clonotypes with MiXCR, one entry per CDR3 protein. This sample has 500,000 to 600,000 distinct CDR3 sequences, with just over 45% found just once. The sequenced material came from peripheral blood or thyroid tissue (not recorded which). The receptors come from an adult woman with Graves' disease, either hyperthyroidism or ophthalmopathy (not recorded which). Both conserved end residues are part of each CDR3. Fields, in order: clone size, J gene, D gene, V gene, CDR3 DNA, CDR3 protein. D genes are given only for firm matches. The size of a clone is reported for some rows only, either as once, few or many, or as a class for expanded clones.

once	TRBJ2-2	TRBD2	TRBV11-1	TGTGCCAGCAGCGAGACCGGGACTAGCGGGAGAGGGGAGCTGTTTTTT	CASSETGTSGRGELFF
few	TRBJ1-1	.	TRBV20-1	TGCAGTGCGGGACATTTGAACACTGAAGCTTTCTTT	CSAGHLNTEAFF
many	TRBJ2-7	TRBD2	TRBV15	TGTGCCACCAGCAGAGGCCAGCTCTTCATTAGCGGGAAGGCTTACGAGCAGTACTTC	CATSRGQLFISGKAYEQYF
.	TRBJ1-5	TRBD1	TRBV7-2	TGTGCCAGCAGATTAGACAGGGCCGTCAATCAGCCCCAGCATTTT	CASRLDRAVNQPQHF
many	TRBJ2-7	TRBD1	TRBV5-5	TGTGCCAGCAGCGCCGGGACAGGGCTTTCCTACGAGCAGTACTTC	CASSAGTGLSYEQYF
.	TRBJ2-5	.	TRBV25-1	TGTGCCAGCAGTGCGAGCCGGACCGAAGAGACCCAGTACTTC	CASSASRTEETQYF
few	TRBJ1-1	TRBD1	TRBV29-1	TGCAGCGTTGACTTCACGGGACAGAGGAACACTGAAGCTTTCTTT	CSVDFTGQRNTEAFF
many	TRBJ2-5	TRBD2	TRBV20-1	TGCAGTGCCCACTGGACTAGCGGGAGGTTAGAAGAGACCCAGTACTTC	CSAHWTSGRLEETQYF
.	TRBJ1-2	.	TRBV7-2	TGTGCCAGCAGCCCCGAGGCGTCGACTGTAGAAGTCTATGGCTACACCTTC	CASSPEASTVEVYGYTF
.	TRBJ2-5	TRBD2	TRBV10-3	TGTGCCATCAGTGAGACGACTAGCGGGCAAATATGGGAGACCCAGTACTTC	CAISETTSGQIWETQYF
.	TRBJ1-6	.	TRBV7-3	TGTGCCAGCAGCTCCCAGGGCCTCATGGGCTCCTATAATACACCCCTCCACTTT	CASSSQGLMGSYNTPLHF
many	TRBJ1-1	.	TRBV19	TGTGCCAGTAGTATTTTCGGAGACACTGAAGCTTTCTTT	CASSIFGDTEAFF
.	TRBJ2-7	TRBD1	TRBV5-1	TGCGCCAGCAGGCCGACAGGGTACGAGCAGTACTTC	CASRPTGYEQYF
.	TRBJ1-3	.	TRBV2	TGTGCCAGCAGTGGTTACAGACTAAACACCATATATTTT	CASSGYRLNTIYF
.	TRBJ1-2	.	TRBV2	TGTGCTAGAGAGCTTAGGACAGCTTCCTATGGCTACACCTTC	CARELRTASYGYTF
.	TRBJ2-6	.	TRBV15	TGTGCCACCAGCAGGAGGCACTCCCGAAGCTCTGGGGCCAACGTCCTGACTTTC	CATSRRHSRSSGANVLTF
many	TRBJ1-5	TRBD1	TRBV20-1	TGCAGTGCTACCGACAGGGCAGAACATCAGCCCCAGCATTTT	CSATDRAEHQPQHF
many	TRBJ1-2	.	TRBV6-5	TGTGCCAGCCGGAGGGGGGACTATGGCTACACCTTC	CASRRGDYGYTF
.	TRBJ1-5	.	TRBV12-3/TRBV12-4	TGTGCCAGCAGTTTTAACGGGGATGACCAGCATTTT	CASSFNGDDQHF
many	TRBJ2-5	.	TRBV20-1	TGCAGTGCTAGCATCCCCACAGGGCGGTTTCAAGAGACCCAGTACTTC	CSASIPTGRFQETQYF
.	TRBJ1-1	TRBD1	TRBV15	TGTGCCACCAGCAGCCGGGGACAGAGTGAAGCTTTCTTT	CATSSRGQSEAFF
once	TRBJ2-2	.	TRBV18	TGTGCCAGCTCACCCAAACAACTCACCGGGGAGCTGTTTTTT	CASSPKQLTGELFF
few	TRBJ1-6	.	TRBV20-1	TGCAGTGCTGAAGATGCAGGCTCGGGTTCACCCCTCCACTTT	CSAEDAGSGSPLHF
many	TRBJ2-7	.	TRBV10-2	TGCGCCAGCAGAGCAGGGAGGTCCTACGAGCAGTACTTC	CASRAGRSYEQYF
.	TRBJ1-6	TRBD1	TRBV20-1	TGCAGTGCTAGGAACAGGGACAGCCTTAATTCACCCCTCCACTTT	CSARNRDSLNSPLHF
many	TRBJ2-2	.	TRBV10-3	TGTGCCATCAGTGAGTCGACGGGGATTGAAGGCACCGGGGAGCTGTTTTTT	CAISESTGIEGTGELFF
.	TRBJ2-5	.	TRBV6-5	TGTGCCAGCAGTTACAGGGAGAGAGAGACCCAGTACTTC	CASSYRERETQYF
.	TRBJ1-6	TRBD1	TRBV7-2	TGTGCCAGCAGCTTCGGGACAGGGGGTAATTCACCCCTCCACTTT	CASSFGTGGNSPLHF
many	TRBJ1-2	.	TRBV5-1	TGCGCCAGCAGCTTGGTGACGGGGGTGGGCTACACCTTC	CASSLVTGVGYTF
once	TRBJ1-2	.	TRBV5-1	TGCGCCAGCAGCTTGACAGGGCAGGGACATGGCTACACCTTC	CASSLTGQGHGYTF
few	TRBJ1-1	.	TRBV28	TGTGCCAGCAGTTTAAGCGTCTCCCCATGGCATACGAACACTGAAGCTTTCTTT	CASSLSVSPWHTNTEAFF
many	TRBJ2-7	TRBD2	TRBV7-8	TGTGCCAGCAGCTTAGCGTTCCAGCGGGGACCCTACGAGCAGTACTTC	CASSLAFQRGPYEQYF
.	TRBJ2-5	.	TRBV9	TGTGCCAGCAGCGTAGTAAGCGGCAGTGAGACCCAGTACTTC	CASSVVSGSETQYF
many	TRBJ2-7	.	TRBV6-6	TGTGCCAGCGGGTCAGGGAGATTCAGGACCTACGAGCAGTACTTC	CASGSGRFRTYEQYF
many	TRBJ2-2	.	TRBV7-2	TGTGCCAGCAGCTTAGTTGGCGACGCGGATTGGGCCGGGGAGCTGTTTTTT	CASSLVGDADWAGELFF
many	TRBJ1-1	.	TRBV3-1	TGTGCCAGCAGCCAATCAATCGGTGAAGCTTTCTTT	CASSQSIGEAFF
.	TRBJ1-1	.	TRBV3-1	TGTGCCAGCAGCCAAGATCTTTCCCGGGGCAGGGTGAACACTGAAGCTTTCTTT	CASSQDLSRGRVNTEAFF
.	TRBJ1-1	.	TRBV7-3	TGTGCCAGCAGCTTCCGGAGAGAGGACCTGAACACTGAAGCTTTCTTT	CASSFRREDLNTEAFF
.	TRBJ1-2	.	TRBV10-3	TGTGCCACGATTGGGACGGACCTTGCGTATGGCTACACCTTC	CATIGTDLAYGYTF
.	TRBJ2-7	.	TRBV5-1	TGCGCCAGCAGCCCGGGGGTGGGAGAGGACGAGCAGTACTTC	CASSPGVGEDEQYF
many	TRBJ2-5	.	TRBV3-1	TGTGCCAGCAGCCTAAGGGCTGAGACCCAGTACTTC	CASSLRAETQYF
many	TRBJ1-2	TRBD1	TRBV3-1	TGTGCCAGCAGCGACAGGGTTGGCTACACCTTC	CASSDRVGYTF
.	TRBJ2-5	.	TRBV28	TGTGCCAGCTCGACAGATAGACAAGAGACCCGGTACTTC	CASSTDRQETRYF
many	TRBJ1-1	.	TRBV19	TGTGCCAGTAGTATCCGGACAGTCAACACTGAAGCTTTCTTT	CASSIRTVNTEAFF
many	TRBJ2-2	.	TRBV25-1	TGTGCCAGCAGTGAATCTGGGACCGACACCGGGGAGCTGTTTTTT	CASSESGTDTGELFF
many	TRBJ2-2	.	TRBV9	TGTGCCAGCAGCCCTATGGACCAATTACGTCGGGACACCGGGGAGCTGTTTTTT	CASSPMDQLRRDTGELFF
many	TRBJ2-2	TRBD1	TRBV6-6	TGTGCCAGCAGTTCCCTAACCCAGGGGGCGAACACCGGGGAGCTGTTTTTT	CASSSLTQGANTGELFF
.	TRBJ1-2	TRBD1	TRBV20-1	TGCAGTGCTAGGGGACAGAGTGGCTACACCTTC	CSARGQSGYTF